The entry below gives a single T cell receptor (beta chain) sequence along with its context. Its antigen is still unknown. Base quality data are lacking; no much larger clone is found one base away. The CDR3 has 14 amino acids, counting the end cysteine and phenylalanine. Of all the DNA, just the CDR3 is kept, 42 bases in frame from base 1. V and J are truncated by 5 bases and 0 bases respectively, leaving an intervening sequence of 11 bases. In the germline V gene, CDR1 corresponds to SGHVS and CDR2 to FNYEAQ. The sample originates from a study of blood T cell repertoires in COVID-19 (dated by TCRdb to about 2020). For the wider study: Samples covering the acute and convalescent phases of COVID-19 were provided by collaborators in the United States, Italy and Spain. The material from the prospective study consisted of cDNA or gDNA derived from T cells, B-cell-depleted T cells, or PBMCs. Subjects who had been exposed to COVID-19, were actively infected with it, or had recovered from it provided the deeply sampled blood TCRbeta repertoires that made up the dataset. A freely available public database, intended as a resource for researchers studying the immune response to SARS-CoV-2, is where the repertoires were released. The samples were drawn from two sources: the first 160 participants of the ongoing ImmuneRACE study, and about 1,300 subjects contributed by 6 global collaborators. A de-identified subject ID, COVID-19 status, age in years and sex were almost always included in the sample metadata. Where available, HLA class I and class II types were obtained from metadata supplied by the sample provider rather than from assay-based typing.

Broad study findings and their caveats: How much clinical and demographic metadata was included differed by source and by participant, and the metadata was provided uncurated.

The immunoSEQ Assay, a bias-controlled multiplex PCR, was used to amplify TCRbeta CDR3 regions from genomic DNA. The source study handled its data this way. The number of nucleated cells in each sample was estimated from the amplification of reference gene primers within the assay. To quantify the absolute abundance of each unique TCRbeta CDR3 rearrangement, sequence reads were collapsed and filtered. For each sample, productive Simpson clonality was calculated by taking the square root of Simpson's diversity index across productive rearrangements. TCRdb provides this immuneACCESS table in a form limited to in-frame rearrangements. Some clones are lacking; in checked studies, under half of them reflect an unresolved V gene, and why the rest are absent is not known. That table is the source of V, J and clone size, and D and trimming were worked out from the DNA. Recorded for this sample are approximately 140,000 clones; roughly 84% of them occurred a single time. 1.1% to 1.5% of the sample lies in the top ten.

The collaborating institutions used their own protocols to collect whole blood in K2EDTA tubes. For TCRbeta analysis, collaborator samples were shipped as frozen whole blood, as isolated PBMCs, or as DNA extracted from either sample type. This sequence was found in a man in his sixties with acute or convalescent COVID-19. The chain employs TRBV7-6 and TRBJ2-7; TRBD1 might be the D gene, on 6 matching bases. The sample comprised peripheral blood. The sequenced DNA is TGTGCCAGCAGCCTGACAGGATACTCCTACGAGCAGTACTTC. The encoded protein is CASSLTGYSYEQYF.